The clone carrying this T cell receptor (beta chain) showed up many times. Between the trimmed V and J ends, which lost 4 bases and 1 base, there was a span of 13 bases. The CDR3 covers 15 residues. Germline V CDR1 and CDR2: SGHTA, FQGNSA. The data derive from a study of neurological immune-mediated disorders. TCRdb reprocessed the 5' RACE reads via MiXCR and lists one record per CDR3 protein. This sample has approximately 80,000 distinct CDR3 sequences, with around 6% found just once. Described time point: longitudinal time-point 2. This clonotype was obtained from a woman aged 55-69 years with multiple sclerosis. This rearrangement joins TRBV7-2 to TRBJ1-1; no clear D gene. The sequenced sample was PBMCs. The CDR3 is CASSSITHQNTEAFF. In nucleotides, the CDR3 is TGTGCCAGCAGCTCTATCACACACCAGAACACTGAAGCTTTCTTT.